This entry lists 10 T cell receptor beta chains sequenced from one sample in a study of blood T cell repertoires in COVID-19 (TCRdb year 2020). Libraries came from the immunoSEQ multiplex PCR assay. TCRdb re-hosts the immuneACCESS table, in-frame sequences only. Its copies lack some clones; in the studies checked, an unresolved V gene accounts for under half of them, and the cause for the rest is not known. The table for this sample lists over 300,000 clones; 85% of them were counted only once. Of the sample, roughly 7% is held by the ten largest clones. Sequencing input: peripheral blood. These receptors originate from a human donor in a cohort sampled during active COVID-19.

Written as DNA, the CDR3 is TGTGCCAGCAGTGACCCCGGGAGAACCTTCGGGACCCAGTACTTC. Translating it yields CASSDPGRTFGTQYF. The genes are TRBV25-1 and TRBJ2-5, with D possibly matching TRBD2 (6 bases). Germline V CDR1 and CDR2: MGHDK, SYGVNS. The CDR3 extends over 15 amino acids. V was shortened by 3 bases and J by 7 bases, with 18 bases between the two germline ends.

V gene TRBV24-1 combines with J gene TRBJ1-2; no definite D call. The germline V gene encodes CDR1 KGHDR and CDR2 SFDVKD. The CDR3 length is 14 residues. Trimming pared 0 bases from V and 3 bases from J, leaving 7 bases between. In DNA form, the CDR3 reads TGTGCCACCAGTGATTTGAGCGGAGACTATGGCTACACCTTC. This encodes CATSDLSGDYGYTF.

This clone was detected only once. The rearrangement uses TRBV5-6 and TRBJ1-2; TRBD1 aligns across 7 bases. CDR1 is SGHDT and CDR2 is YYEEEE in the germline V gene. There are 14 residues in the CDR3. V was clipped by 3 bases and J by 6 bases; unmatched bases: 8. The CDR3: CASSWPQGGNGYTF. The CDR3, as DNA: TGTGCCAGCAGCTGGCCCCAGGGGGGAAATGGCTACACCTTC. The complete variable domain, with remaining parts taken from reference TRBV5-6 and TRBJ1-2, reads DAGVTQSPTHLIKTRGQQVTLRCSPKSGHDTVSWYQQALGQGPQFIFQYYEEEERQRGNFPDRFSGHQFPNYSSELNVNALLLGDSALYLCASSWPQGGNGYTFGSGTRLTVV.

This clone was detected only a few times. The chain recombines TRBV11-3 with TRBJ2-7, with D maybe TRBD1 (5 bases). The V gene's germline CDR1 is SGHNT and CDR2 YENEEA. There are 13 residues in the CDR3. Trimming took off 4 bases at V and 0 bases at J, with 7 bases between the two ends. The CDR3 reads CASSSDSSYEQYF. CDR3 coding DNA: TGTGCCAGCAGCTCAGACAGCTCCTACGAGCAGTACTTC.

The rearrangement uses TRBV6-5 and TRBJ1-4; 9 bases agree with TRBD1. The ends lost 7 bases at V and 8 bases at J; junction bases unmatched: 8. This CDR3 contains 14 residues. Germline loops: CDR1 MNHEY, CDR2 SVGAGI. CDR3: CASTLTGGGEKLFF. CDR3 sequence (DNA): TGTGCCAGCACTCTGACAGGGGGAGGGGAAAAACTGTTTTTT.

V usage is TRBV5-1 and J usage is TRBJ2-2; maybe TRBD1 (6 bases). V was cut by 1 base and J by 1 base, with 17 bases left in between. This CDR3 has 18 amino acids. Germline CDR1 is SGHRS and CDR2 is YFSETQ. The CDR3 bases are TGCGCCAGCAGCTTGCTGAACCTACGCAGGGGGAACACCGGGGAGCTGTTTTTT. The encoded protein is CASSLLNLRRGNTGELFF.

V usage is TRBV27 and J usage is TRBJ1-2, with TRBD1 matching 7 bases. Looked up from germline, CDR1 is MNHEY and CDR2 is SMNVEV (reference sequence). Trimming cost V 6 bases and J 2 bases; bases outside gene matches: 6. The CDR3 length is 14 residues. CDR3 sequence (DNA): TGTGCCAGCAGGACTATACAGGGGAACTATGGCTACACCTTC. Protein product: CASRTIQGNYGYTF.

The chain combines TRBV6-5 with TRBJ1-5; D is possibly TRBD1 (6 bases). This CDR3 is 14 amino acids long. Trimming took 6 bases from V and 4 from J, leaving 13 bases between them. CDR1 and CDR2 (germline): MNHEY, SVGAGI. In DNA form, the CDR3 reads TGTGCCAGCAGCTCCGAGAGGGGGAATCAGCCCCAGCATTTT. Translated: CASSSERGNQPQHF.

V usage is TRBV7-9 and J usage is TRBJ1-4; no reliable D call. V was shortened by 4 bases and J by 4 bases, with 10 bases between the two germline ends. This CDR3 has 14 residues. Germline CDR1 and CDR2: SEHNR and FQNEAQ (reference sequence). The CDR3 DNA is TGTGCCAGCAGCTCTAGTGGGAGTAATGAAAAACTGTTTTTT. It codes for CASSSSGSNEKLFF.

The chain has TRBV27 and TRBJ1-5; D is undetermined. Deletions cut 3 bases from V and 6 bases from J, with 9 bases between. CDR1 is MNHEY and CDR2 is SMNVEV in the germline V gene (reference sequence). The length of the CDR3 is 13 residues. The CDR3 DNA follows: TGTGCCAGCAGTTTCGGGGAGAGTCAGCCCCAGCATTTT. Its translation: CASSFGESQPQHF.